This TCR beta chain was obtained from a study of T cell repertoires in aging, cancer and after chemotherapy. Study conclusions and caveats: Healthy donors lost TCR diversity with age mainly through richness, cancer patients through richness and evenness.

This clonotype has only a few counts. Its antigen is currently unknown. The junction does not match germline at one end; this may be a read error. Per germline, CDR1 SGHAT and CDR2 FQNNGV. This CDR3 spans 10 amino acids. A mixed TRB-A/B primer pool amplified rearranged TRB by multiplex touch-down PCR. Each CDR3 protein gets one entry after TCRdb re-called the multiplex PCR reads with MiXCR. The table includes some 9,300 distinct CDR3 sequences, around two fifths detected once. Amplification of TCR beta used genomic DNA extracted from peripheral blood. Material: blood. The receptor's source is a human donor in good health. The chain couples TRBV11-2 to TRBJ1-2; TRBD1 matches 7 bases. The CDR3 spells CASSSLGQVF. The CDR3 coding sequence is TGTGCCAGCAGCTCACTCGGACAGGTCTTC.